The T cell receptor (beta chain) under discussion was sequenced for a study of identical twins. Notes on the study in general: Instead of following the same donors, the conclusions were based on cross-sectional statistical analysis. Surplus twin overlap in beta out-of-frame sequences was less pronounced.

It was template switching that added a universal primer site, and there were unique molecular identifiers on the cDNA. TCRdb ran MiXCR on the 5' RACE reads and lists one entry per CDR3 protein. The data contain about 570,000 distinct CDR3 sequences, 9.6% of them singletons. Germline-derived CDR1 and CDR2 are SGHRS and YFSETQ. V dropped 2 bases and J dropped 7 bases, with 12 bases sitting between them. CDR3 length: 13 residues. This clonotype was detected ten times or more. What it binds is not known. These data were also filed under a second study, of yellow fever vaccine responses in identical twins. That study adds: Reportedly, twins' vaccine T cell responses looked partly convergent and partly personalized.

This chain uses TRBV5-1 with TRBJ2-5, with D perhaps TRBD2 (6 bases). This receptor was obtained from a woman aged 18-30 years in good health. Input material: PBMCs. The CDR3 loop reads CASSLGDFGTQYF. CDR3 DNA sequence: TGCGCCAGCAGCTTAGGGGACTTTGGGACCCAGTACTTC.